This T cell receptor (beta chain) was captured in a study of shared T cell receptors in the human thymus. Generated by immunoSEQ multiplex PCR, the TCRdb table keeps only in-frame clones and is missing some. The table records 720,000 or so clones, 75% to 90% of them present only once. The CDR3 extends over 15 amino acids. Germline lookup yields CDR1 MGHRA and CDR2 YSYEKL. The same specimen was also included in a second study, on human thymus T cells.

Source material: thymocytes. The V call is TRBV4-1, the J call TRBJ2-5; 9 nucleotides match TRBD1. The end of the DNA is better explained by TRBJ2-7, so the J call may be wrong. This clonotype was sampled from a girl under three years old with a congenital heart defect. This CDR3 reads CASSRSGTGTYEQYF. The CDR3 DNA reads as TGCGCCAGCAGCCGCTCCGGGACAGGGACCTACGAGCAGTACTTC.